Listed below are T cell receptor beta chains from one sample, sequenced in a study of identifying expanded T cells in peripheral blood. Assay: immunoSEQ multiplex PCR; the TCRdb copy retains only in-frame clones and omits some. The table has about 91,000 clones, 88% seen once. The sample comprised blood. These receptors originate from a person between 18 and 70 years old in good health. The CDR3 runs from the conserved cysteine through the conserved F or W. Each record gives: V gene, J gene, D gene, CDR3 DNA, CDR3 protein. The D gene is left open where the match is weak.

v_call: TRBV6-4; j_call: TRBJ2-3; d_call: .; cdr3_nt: TGTGCCAGCAGTGAAGGTGGGGGCGCCTCAGATACGCAGTATTTT; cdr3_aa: CASSEGGGASDTQYF
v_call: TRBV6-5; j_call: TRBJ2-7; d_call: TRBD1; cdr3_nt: TGTGCCAGCAGTTACTCGACAGGGGGCGTCTACGAGCAGTACTTC; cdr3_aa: CASSYSTGGVYEQYF
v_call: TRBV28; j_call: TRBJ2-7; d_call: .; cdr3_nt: TGTGCCAGCAGTTTAGGGGGGACTTGGCAGTACTTC; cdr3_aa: CASSLGGTWQYF
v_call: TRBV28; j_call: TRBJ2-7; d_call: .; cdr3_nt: TGTGCCAGCACCTCAGTTTCTCCCTCAGGGTGGGAATCCTACGAGCAGTACTTC; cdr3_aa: CASTSVSPSGWESYEQYF
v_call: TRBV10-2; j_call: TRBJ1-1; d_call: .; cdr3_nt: TGCGCCAGCAGTGAGTATAGGAAAGCCATGAACACTGAAGCTTTCTTT; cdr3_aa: CASSEYRKAMNTEAFF
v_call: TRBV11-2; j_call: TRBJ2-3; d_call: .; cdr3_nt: TGTGCCAGCAGCTTAGGGGCCGGGACCCTAGCCCGAGGAGATACGCAGTATTTT; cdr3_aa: CASSLGAGTLARGDTQYF
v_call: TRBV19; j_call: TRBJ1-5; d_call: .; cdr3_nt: TGTGCCAGTAGTTTAGGACGTTATAGCAATCAGCCCCAGCATTTT; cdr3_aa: CASSLGRYSNQPQHF
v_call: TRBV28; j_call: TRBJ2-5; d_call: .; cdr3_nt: TGTGCCAGCAGTTATCCGGGGGTAGGGGAGACCCAGTACTTC; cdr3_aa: CASSYPGVGETQYF
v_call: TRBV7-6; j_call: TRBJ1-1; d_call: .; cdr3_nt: TGTGCCAGCAGCTTAATGGCCAGCATGAACACTGAAGCTTTCTTT; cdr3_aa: CASSLMASMNTEAFF
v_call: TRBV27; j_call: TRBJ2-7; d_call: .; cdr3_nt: TGTGCCAGCAGTCCCCCCCACCCCTACGAGCAGTACTTC; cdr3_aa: CASSPPHPYEQYF
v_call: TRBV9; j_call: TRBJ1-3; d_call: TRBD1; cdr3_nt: TGTGCCAGCAGTGATGGGACAGGACAATTCTCTGGAAACACCATATATTTT; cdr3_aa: CASSDGTGQFSGNTIYF
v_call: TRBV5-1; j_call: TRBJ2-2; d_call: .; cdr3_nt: TGCGCCAGCAGCGCGGGTTCCACGAACACCGGGGAGCTGTTTTTT; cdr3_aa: CASSAGSTNTGELFF